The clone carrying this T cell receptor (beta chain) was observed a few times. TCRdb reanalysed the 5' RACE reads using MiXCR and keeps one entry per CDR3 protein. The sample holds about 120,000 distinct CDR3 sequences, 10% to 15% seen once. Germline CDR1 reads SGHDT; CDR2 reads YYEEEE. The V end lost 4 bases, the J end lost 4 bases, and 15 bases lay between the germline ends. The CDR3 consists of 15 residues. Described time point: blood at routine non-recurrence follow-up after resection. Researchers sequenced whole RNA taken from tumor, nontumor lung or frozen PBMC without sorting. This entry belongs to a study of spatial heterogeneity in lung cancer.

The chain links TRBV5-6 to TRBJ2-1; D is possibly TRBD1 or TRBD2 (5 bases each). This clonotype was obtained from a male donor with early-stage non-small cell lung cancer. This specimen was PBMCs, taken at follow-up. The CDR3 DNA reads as TGTGCCAGCAGCCCAAGACACGGGGCTTACAATGAGCAGTTCTTC. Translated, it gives CASSPRHGAYNEQFF.